This T cell receptor beta chain was found in a study of T cell responses to AZD1222 COVID-19 vaccine. Per the germline V gene, CDR1 is SQVTM and CDR2 is ANQGSEA. V trimming: 5 bases; J trimming: 6 bases; junction bases outside the gene matches: 6. CDR3 size: 12 residues. This table comes from immunoSEQ multiplex PCR, and its TCRdb copy is limited to in-frame clones, with some not included. The data hold under 200,000 clones, with approximately 92% observed a single time. The sequenced sample was peripheral blood, obtained 28 days after the second dose of the MenACWY control vaccine. The chain carries TRBV29-1 and TRBJ1-2; 7 nucleotides agree with TRBD1. The TCR originated in an adult who received the MenACWY meningococcal vaccine as a control. The CDR3 DNA is TGCAGCGTTAGTCCCGACAGGGATGGCTACACCTTC. It specifies CSVSPDRDGYTF. Combining the CDR3 with reference TRBV29-1 and TRBJ1-2 gives the whole variable domain SAVISQKPSRDICQRGTSLTIQCQVDSQVTMMFWYRQQPGQSLTLIATANQGSEATYESGFVIDKFPISRPNLTFSTLTVSNMSPEDSSIYLCSVSPDRDGYTFGSGTRLTVV.